One and the same sample provided the 30 T cell receptor beta chains below, sequenced in a study of shared clonotypes between healthy human individuals. Produced via immunoSEQ multiplex PCR; TCRdb's table is partial and in-frame only. The sample carries roughly 490,000 clones, 70% to 80% recorded once. Sequenced sample: PBMCs. The receptors shown here come from a woman between 40 and 50 years old in good health. Some clones in this sample may be carry-over from other donors' samples.

The CDR3 DNA is TGTGCCAGCAGCACCGGGACAGGGGTAGAGACCCAGTACTTC. Its protein is CASSTGTGVETQYF. The chain employs TRBV7-7 and TRBJ2-5; 10 nucleotides agree with TRBD1. The germline CDR1 and CDR2 sequences are SSHAT and FNYEAQ (reference sequence). The junction had 4 bases not matched to a gene; V was cut back by 5 bases and J by 4 bases. The CDR3 sequence is 14 residues long.

J is TRBJ1-1 and V is TRBV19, with a weak D call TRBD1 (5 bases). Germline CDR1 and CDR2: LNHDA and SQIVND (reference sequence). The CDR3 runs 13 residues. Trimming shortened V by 4 bases and J by 5 bases, and 11 bases separated the two germline ends. DNA for the CDR3: TGTGCCAGTAGTACTTCAGGGAGGACTGAAGCTTTCTTT. As protein: CASSTSGRTEAFF.

The CDR3 loop reads CASSRGLAGGLTGELFF. CDR3 DNA: TGCGCCAGCAGCCGAGGACTAGCGGGAGGCCTGACGGGGGAGCTGTTTTTT. The chain is built from TRBV4-1 and TRBJ2-2; 14 nucleotides agree with TRBD2. Trimming at V came to 4 bases and at J to 8 bases, leaving 9 bases not matched to a gene. The CDR3 is 17 amino acids. The germline V gene encodes CDR1 MGHRA and CDR2 YSYEKL.

The V and J genes are TRBV14 and TRBJ2-1; tentative D call: TRBD2 (6 bases). The CDR3 has 14 amino acids. Germline V gene lookup returns CDR1 SGHDN and CDR2 FVKESK. The V end was cut by 4 bases, the J end by 5 bases, with 12 bases between. The CDR3: CASSPIGGNNEQFF. The CDR3 DNA follows: TGTGCCAGCAGCCCGATAGGAGGGAACAATGAGCAGTTCTTC.

As to this clone: The sample has other DNA sequences that encode this CDR3 too. The V and J genes are TRBV7-9 and TRBJ2-1; D is uncertain. V lost 0 bases and J 4 bases, leaving 7 bases between the germline ends. The CDR3 covers 14 residues. From germline, CDR1 is SEHNR and CDR2 FQNEAQ (reference sequence). CDR3 nucleotide sequence: TGTGCCAGCAGCTTAGCGGGAACGTACAATGAGCAGTTCTTC. Amino acids: CASSLAGTYNEQFF.

This sequence joins TRBV7-3 and TRBJ2-2; D is ambiguous. There are 14 residues in the CDR3. V shed 6 bases and J shed 0 bases, with 8 bases lying between them. The V gene's germline CDR1 is SGHTA and CDR2 FQGTGA. Here the CDR3 DNA reads TGTGCCAGCAGACCCAAGTCGAACACCGGGGAGCTGTTTTTT. It specifies CASRPKSNTGELFF.

This clone was found once. V is TRBV7-9 and J is TRBJ1-1; 9 bases map to TRBD1. The V segment lost 4 bases and the J segment 8 bases; nucleotides outside the gene matches: 5. This CDR3 has 13 residues. CDR1 and CDR2 from the germline V gene are SEHNR and FQNEAQ (reference sequence). The CDR3 region has the DNA TGTGCCAGCAGCTACCGGACAGGGGTAGAAGCTTTCTTT. Amino acids: CASSYRTGVEAFF. Full variable domain (missing parts from reference TRBV7-9 and TRBJ1-1): DTGVSQNPRHKITKRGQNVTFRCDPISEHNRLYWYRQTLGQGPEFLTYFQNEAQLEKSRLLSDRFSAERPKGSFSTLEIQRTEQGDSAMYLCASSYRTGVEAFFGQGTRLTVV.

The chain links TRBV7-2 to TRBJ2-4; D is possibly TRBD1 or TRBD2 (5 bases each). Germline V lookup: CDR1 SGHTA, CDR2 FQGNSA. The ends were cut back, 3 bases at V and 1 base at J, with 7 bases in the middle. This CDR3 spans 14 amino acids. In nucleotides, the CDR3 is TGTGCCAGCAGCTTGGGACCGGCCAAAAACATTCAGTACTTC. It codes for CASSLGPAKNIQYF.

This clone was detected only once. The chain employs TRBV6-5 and TRBJ2-3, with D uncertain. This CDR3 has 15 amino acids. Germline V gene data show CDR1 as MNHEY and CDR2 as SVGAGI. Trimming shortened V by 2 bases and J by 0 bases, and 9 bases separated the two germline ends. The CDR3 DNA reads as TGTGCCAGCAGTTACGGTTCGGTCAGCACAGATACGCAGTATTTT. This gives the protein CASSYGSVSTDTQYF.

The chain carries TRBV4-1 and TRBJ2-7; the match to TRBD1 covers 7 bases. V was clipped by 4 bases and J by 4 bases; unmatched bases: 10. Germline-derived CDR1 and CDR2 are MGHRA and YSYEKL. The CDR3 has 15 residues. Here the CDR3 reads CASSLTGTDGYEQYF. The CDR3 nucleotides are TGCGCCAGCAGCCTAACCGGGACAGACGGATACGAGCAGTACTTC.

The chain combines TRBV7-9 with TRBJ2-6; D gene unclear. Germline V gene sequence: CDR1 SEHNR, CDR2 FQNEAQ (reference sequence). Trimming cost V 5 bases and J 0 bases, with 11 bases left between them. This CDR3 is built from 16 residues. CDR3: CASSQGRYSGANVLTF. Here the CDR3 DNA reads TGTGCCAGCAGCCAAGGACGGTACTCTGGGGCCAACGTCCTGACTTTC.

The table lists this clone with a few counts. The V call is TRBV11-2, the J call TRBJ2-2, with a weak D call TRBD2 (5 bases). V lost 1 base to trimming and J lost 7 bases, with 13 bases between them. From germline, CDR1 is SGHAT and CDR2 FQNNGV. This CDR3 has 15 residues. CDR3 loop: CASSLVGLAGGELFF. The CDR3, as DNA: TGTGCCAGCAGCTTAGTCGGACTGGCGGGCGGGGAGCTGTTTTTT.

The V gene is TRBV6-1, the J gene TRBJ1-1; 7 positions match TRBD1. V lost 3 bases, J lost 0 bases, and 4 bases stayed unmatched. This CDR3 contains 15 residues. Germline V gene lookup returns CDR1 MNHNS and CDR2 SASEGT. The CDR3 region is CASSDGGQMNTEAFF. In DNA form, the CDR3 reads TGTGCCAGCAGTGATGGGGGACAGATGAACACTGAAGCTTTCTTT.

The chain uses TRBV7-8 and TRBJ2-1; D remains ambiguous. The CDR3 consists of 13 residues. V was shortened by 5 bases and J by 0 bases, with 5 bases between the two germline ends. Germline CDR1 and CDR2: SGHVS and FQNEAQ. CDR3 region: CASSLSSYNEQFF. CDR3 in DNA: TGTGCCAGCAGCCTTAGCTCCTACAATGAGCAGTTCTTC.

The chain carries TRBV30 and TRBJ2-7, with D possibly matching TRBD2 (6 bases). Germline CDR1 reads GTSNPN; CDR2 reads SVGIG (reference sequence). This CDR3 region has 15 residues. Between the trimmed V and J ends, which lost 2 bases and 1 base, there was a span of 15 bases. CDR3 sequence (DNA): TGTGCCTGGAGTCCCGGCGGGGAAAGGTCCTACGAGCAGTACTTC. Translation: CAWSPGGERSYEQYF.

V and J are TRBV7-8 and TRBJ2-2; 13 bases align to TRBD2. The CDR3 sequence is 16 residues long. Germline V gives CDR1 SGHVS, CDR2 FQNEAQ. The J segment lost 6 bases and the V segment lost 5 bases, leaving 6 bases of the junction unmatched. The CDR3 sequence is CASSQGLAGRAGELFF. The CDR3 nucleotides read TGTGCCAGCAGCCAGGGACTAGCGGGAAGGGCCGGGGAGCTGTTTTTT.

The chain employs TRBV29-1 and TRBJ2-7, with a tentative D call TRBD2 (6 bases). The germline CDR1 and CDR2 sequences are SQVTM and ANQGSEA. The CDR3 length is 14 residues. The germline V and J ends were trimmed by 0 bases and 5 bases, with 14 bases remaining between them. The CDR3 nucleotides read TGCAGCGTTGAAGAACCCCCGGGAGCCGACGAGCAGTACTTC. Its translation is CSVEEPPGADEQYF.

This clone has ten or more counts. This rearrangement joins TRBV27 to TRBJ2-6; no definite D call. V shed 2 bases and J shed 0 bases, with 2 bases lying between them. The CDR3 is 14 residues long. The germline V gene encodes CDR1 MNHEY and CDR2 SMNVEV (reference sequence). The CDR3 DNA sequence: TGTGCCAGCAGTTTACACTCTGGGGCCAACGTCCTGACTTTC. Its translation is CASSLHSGANVLTF.

This chain joins TRBV7-2 and TRBJ2-2; no clear D gene. V dropped 5 bases and J dropped 0 bases, with 7 bases sitting between them. There are 14 residues in the CDR3. Germline assignment: CDR1 SGHTA and CDR2 FQGNSA. This chain's CDR3 is CASSGTANTGELFF. CDR3 sequence (DNA): TGTGCCAGCAGCGGCACAGCGAACACCGGGGAGCTGTTTTTT.

The chain uses TRBV11-3 and TRBJ1-1; D is undetermined. From germline, CDR1 is SGHNT and CDR2 YENEEA. Deletions cut 3 bases from V and 8 bases from J, with 13 bases between. This CDR3 has 13 amino acids. The CDR3, as DNA: TGTGCCAGCAGCTTCATTTCGGGTGGGGAAGCTTTCTTT. It encodes CASSFISGGEAFF. The complete variable domain, with remaining parts taken from reference TRBV11-3 and TRBJ1-1, reads EAGVVQSPRYKIIEKKQPVAFWCNPISGHNTLYWYLQNLGQGPELLIRYENEEAVDDSQLPKDRFSAERLKGVDSTLKIQPAELGDSAVYLCASSFISGGEAFFGQGTRLTVV.

Note on this clone: A much larger clone lies one base from this, so it may be a read error. The chain uses TRBV5-4 and TRBJ2-1; 14 bases align to TRBD2. The CDR3 length is 15 residues. J gave up 6 bases and V 4 bases, and 3 bases lay outside the gene matches. Germline CDR1 reads SGHNT; CDR2 reads YYREEE (reference sequence). CDR3 coding DNA: TGTGCCAGCAGCCCGACTAGCGGGAGGGCCAATGAGCAGTTCTTC. Encoded protein: CASSPTSGRANEQFF.

V and J are TRBV30 and TRBJ1-2; 9 bases are shared with TRBD1. J gave up 4 bases and V 7 bases, and 13 bases lay outside the gene matches. The CDR3 loop spans 15 amino acids. Looked up from germline, CDR1 is GTSNPN and CDR2 is SVGIG (reference sequence). This CDR3 reads CAFTGTGSPGYGYTF. CDR3 nucleotide sequence: TGTGCCTTTACCGGGACAGGGAGTCCGGGCTATGGCTACACCTTC.

This sequence joins TRBV28 and TRBJ1-5; 8 nucleotides align to TRBD1. V lost 3 bases, J lost 7 bases, and 14 bases stayed unmatched. This CDR3 is 17 amino acids long. From germline, CDR1 is MDHEN and CDR2 SYDVKM. Here the CDR3 reads CASSLNGQGQLRQPQHF. As DNA, the CDR3 is TGTGCCAGCAGTTTGAACGGACAGGGACAGCTTCGGCAGCCCCAGCATTTT.

This clone was seen a few times. V is TRBV28 and J is TRBJ2-5; D unresolved. The V gene's germline CDR1 is MDHEN and CDR2 SYDVKM. The CDR3 is 17 residues long. V was pared by 3 bases and J by 5 bases, with 22 bases between. The CDR3 sequence: CASSFRTPKTYVETQYF. The CDR3 DNA reads as TGTGCCAGCAGTTTTAGGACGCCCAAGACTTATGTGGAGACCCAGTACTTC.

The J gene is TRBJ2-2, the V gene TRBV29-1; D is perhaps TRBD1 or TRBD2 (6 bases each). The CDR3 consists of 16 residues. CDR1 and CDR2 from the germline V gene are SQVTM and ANQGSEA. Trimming removed 0 bases at V and 3 bases at J, with 14 bases between. The CDR3 reads CSVEDSYGGDTGELFF. CDR3 coding DNA: TGCAGCGTTGAAGACTCTTACGGGGGCGACACCGGGGAGCTGTTTTTT.

This clone was recorded once. The chain carries TRBV18 and TRBJ2-3; 8 nucleotides line up with TRBD1. Losses at the gene ends were 4 bases for V and 2 bases for J; bases not matched to a gene: 5. The length of the CDR3 is 15 residues. Germline V gene lookup returns CDR1 KGHSH and CDR2 LQKENI. The CDR3 is CASSLRQGTTDTQYF. The CDR3 nucleotides are TGTGCCAGCTCACTAAGACAGGGGACCACAGATACGCAGTATTTT. The complete variable domain, with remaining parts taken from reference TRBV18 and TRBJ2-3, reads NAGVMQNPRHLVRRRGQEARLRCSPMKGHSHVYWYRQLPEEGLKFMVYLQKENIIDESGMPKERFSAEFPKEGPSILRIQQVVRGDSAAYFCASSLRQGTTDTQYFGPGTRLTVL.

Only a few counts were recorded for this clone. The chain combines TRBV5-6 with TRBJ2-6; D is tentatively TRBD1 or TRBD2 (5 bases each). The CDR3 extends over 15 amino acids. In germline, CDR1 is SGHDT, CDR2 YYEEEE. V lost 4 bases, J lost 7 bases, and 15 bases lay in between. Written as DNA, the CDR3 is TGTGCCAGCAGCCTCGGGGCAGGGAGAGCCAACGTCCTGACTTTC. It codes for CASSLGAGRANVLTF.

Of note for this clone: In the same sample, other DNA sequences code for this CDR3. This chain links TRBV18 with TRBJ1-2, with a possible D match to TRBD1 (6 bases). This CDR3 is built from 14 residues. Trimming shortened V by 3 bases and J by 3 bases, and 11 bases separated the two germline ends. Germline V gene data show CDR1 as KGHSH and CDR2 as LQKENI. The CDR3, as DNA: TGTGCCAGCTCACCGACAGGAGGGGACTATGGCTACACCTTC. It encodes CASSPTGGDYGYTF. Drawing the rest from reference TRBV18 and TRBJ1-2, the complete variable domain is NAGVMQNPRHLVRRRGQEARLRCSPMKGHSHVYWYRQLPEEGLKFMVYLQKENIIDESGMPKERFSAEFPKEGPSILRIQQVVRGDSAAYFCASSPTGGDYGYTFGSGTRLTVV.

This clone is a singleton in its sample. The rearrangement joins TRBV5-1 to TRBJ2-1; tentative D call: TRBD2 (7 bases). This CDR3 has 16 amino acids. Germline loops: CDR1 SGHRS, CDR2 YFSETQ. Trimming took 4 bases from V and 5 from J, leaving 19 bases between them. CDR3 nucleotides: TGCGCCAGCAGCACTACCAGGGAGGGGGACCACAATGAGCAGTTCTTC. It is translated as CASSTTREGDHNEQFF.

This chain links TRBV4-1 with TRBJ2-7, with 7 positions matching TRBD1. V shed 1 base, J shed 5 bases, and the junction held 17 bases outside the gene matches. Germline-derived CDR1 and CDR2 are MGHRA and YSYEKL. The CDR3 extends over 18 amino acids. CDR3 residues: CASSQATLITGVYDEQYF. The CDR3 bases are TGCGCCAGCAGCCAAGCCACCCTAATTACAGGGGTTTATGACGAGCAGTACTTC.